This T cell receptor beta chain was recovered during a study of response to subunit inactivated influenza vaccine. Trimming removed 1 base from V and 6 bases from J, with 12 bases in between. CDR1 is SGHNT, CDR2 YENEEA, per germline. CDR3 length: 14 residues. In the case of this clonotype: Its target is not known.

Overall study findings and caveats: It was the authors' suggestion that each seasonal influenza vaccination recruits few new T cells.

TCRdb redid the calling of the RT-PCR reads with MiXCR, one entry per CDR3 protein. The top ten hold approximately 12% of the sample, which has 500,000 to 750,000 distinct CDR3 sequences, 14% seen once. The V and J genes are TRBV11-3 and TRBJ1-1; D ambiguous. This material consisted of PBMCs from blood, taken less than 13 days after vaccination. The TCR was taken from a man aged 45-65 years who received an inactivated influenza vaccine. Here the CDR3 reads CASSLGLMGSEAFF. The CDR3, as DNA: TGTGCCAGCAGCTTAGGATTGATGGGGTCTGAAGCTTTCTTT. Full variable domain (missing parts from reference TRBV11-3 and TRBJ1-1): EAGVVQSPRYKIIEKKQPVAFWCNPISGHNTLYWYLQNLGQGPELLIRYENEEAVDDSQLPKDRFSAERLKGVDSTLKIQPAELGDSAVYLCASSLGLMGSEAFFGQGTRLTVV.